Below, 3 T cell receptor beta chains from the same sample are listed, as sequenced in a study of T cells expressing NK-cell markers. Reanalyzing the 5' RACE reads, TCRdb keeps one entry per CDR3 protein, without DNA. The sample is made up of a few hundred thousand distinct CDR3 sequences, and the top ten hold around 5.3% of it. What was sequenced was blood T cells: a sorted CD56 or NKG2C T cell subset, CD4+ or CD8+ T cells, or bulk PBMC T cells (not recorded which). These receptors originate from a man aged 18-69 years in good health.

The rearrangement uses TRBV7-2 and TRBJ2-3; TCRdb designates TRBD1, a call that cannot be tested without DNA. Per the germline V gene, CDR1 is SGHTA and CDR2 is FQGNSA. CDR3 length: 17 amino acids. This CDR3 reads CASSPLYLYGGTDTQYF.

The V gene is TRBV29-1, the J gene TRBJ2-2; TCRdb returns TRBD1, unconfirmable since there is no DNA. CDR3 size: 16 residues. The germline V gene has CDR1 SQVTM and CDR2 ANQGSEA. CDR3 amino acids: CSVEDKRGSNTGELFF.

The V gene is TRBV11-2, the J gene TRBJ1-4. This CDR3 contains 13 residues. The germline gives CDR1 SGHAT, CDR2 FQNNGV. CDR3 sequence: CASSRVGTGKLFF.